The 21 T cell receptor beta chains in this list originate from one sample, sequenced in a study of blood T cell repertoires in COVID-19. Repertoires were generated with immunoSEQ multiplex PCR, while TCRdb's copy carries only in-frame clones and drops some. The table has about 52,000 clones, around 81% seen once; the top ten hold roughly 29%. The sequenced sample was peripheral blood. The source is an elderly woman with COVID-19, enrolled during active disease.

This clone appeared a few times. The chain is built from TRBV30 and TRBJ2-7, with TRBD2 identical over 11 bases. J gave up 6 bases and V 3 bases, and 7 bases lay outside the gene matches. CDR3 length equals 14 residues. Germline V gene lookup returns CDR1 GTSNPN and CDR2 SVGIG (reference sequence). The CDR3 region is CAWSLTSGSTEQYF. CDR3 nucleotide sequence: TGTGCCTGGAGCCTTACTAGCGGGAGTACCGAGCAGTACTTC.

CDR3 loop: CASSSSGRGTDTQYF. CDR3 DNA sequence: TGTGCCAGCAGCTCCAGCGGGAGGGGCACAGATACGCAGTATTTT. The V call is TRBV9, the J call TRBJ2-3; 10 nucleotides line up with TRBD2. V was clipped by 4 bases and J by 1 base; unmatched bases: 3. Per germline, CDR1 SGDLS and CDR2 YYNGEE. The CDR3 has 15 amino acids.

The chain recombines TRBV3-1 (or the pseudogene TRBV3-2) with TRBJ2-3; 8 nucleotides agree with TRBD2. Germline trimming cut 2 bases from V and 3 bases from J; bases unmatched to any gene: 7. The CDR3 loop spans 16 amino acids. CDR1 is LGHDT, CDR2 YNNKEL, per germline (reference sequence). The CDR3 spells CASSQSPAGVTDTQYF. CDR3 in DNA: TGTGCCAGCAGCCAAAGTCCAGCGGGAGTTACAGATACGCAGTATTTT.

The table lists this clone with a few counts. The chain employs TRBV28 and TRBJ2-7; possibly TRBD2 for D (6 bases). The CDR3 extends over 14 amino acids. The V gene lost 2 bases and the J gene lost 7 bases, with 15 bases spanning the gap. The V gene's germline CDR1 is MDHEN and CDR2 SYDVKM. The CDR3 loop is CASSLRGGGFEQYF. DNA for the CDR3: TGTGCCAGCAGTTTAAGGGGAGGAGGGTTTGAGCAGTACTTC.

The V and J genes are TRBV7-6 and TRBJ2-7, with a weak D call TRBD2 (7 bases). This CDR3 contains 15 residues. Germline CDR1 reads SGHVS; CDR2 reads FNYEAQ. Trimming took 5 bases from V and 0 from J, leaving 14 bases between them. The CDR3 DNA is TGTGCCAGCAGCCAAGGGAGGGGGGCCTCCTACGAGCAGTACTTC. This translates into CASSQGRGASYEQYF.

J is TRBJ1-1 and V is TRBV7-9; 7 bases are a match to TRBD1. Germline assignment: CDR1 SEHNR and CDR2 FQNEAQ (reference sequence). The CDR3 loop spans 15 amino acids. V shed 10 bases and J 1 base; nucleotides not matched to a gene: 12. CDR3 sequence reads: CANGYPGGKNTEAFF. CDR3 DNA: TGTGCCAACGGATATCCAGGGGGGAAGAACACTGAAGCTTTCTTT.

The chain couples TRBV7-2 to TRBJ1-3; D is uncertain. V shed 2 bases and J shed 3 bases, with 11 bases lying between them. Per the germline V gene, CDR1 is SGHTA and CDR2 is FQGNSA. This CDR3 spans 15 amino acids. The CDR3 spells CASSLSTALGNTIYF. The CDR3 DNA sequence: TGTGCCAGCAGCTTAAGCACAGCTCTTGGAAACACCATATATTTT.

The V call is TRBV7-9, the J call TRBJ2-2, with 9 nucleotides matching TRBD1. Germline CDR1 reads SEHNR; CDR2 reads FQNEAQ (reference sequence). This CDR3 spans 16 amino acids. The trim removed 8 bases at V and 4 bases at J, leaving 11 bases unmatched. In nucleotides, the CDR3 is TGTGCCAGCGGCGATTACAGGGGGCAAATCACCGGGGAGCTGTTTTTT. Encoded protein: CASGDYRGQITGELFF. Drawing the rest from reference TRBV7-9 and TRBJ2-2, the complete variable domain is DTGVSQNPRHKITKRGQNVTFRCDPISEHNRLYWYRQTLGQGPEFLTYFQNEAQLEKSRLLSDRFSAERPKGSFSTLEIQRTEQGDSAMYLCASGDYRGQITGELFFGEGSRLTVL.

The rearrangement uses TRBV28 and TRBJ2-7; perhaps TRBD2 as D (6 bases). Germline CDR1 is MDHEN and CDR2 is SYDVKM. V was trimmed by 5 bases and J by 2 bases, leaving 16 bases between them. The CDR3 covers 15 residues. The chain's CDR3 is CASSPKATSPYEQYF. DNA for the CDR3: TGTGCCAGCAGTCCCAAGGCGACTAGTCCCTACGAGCAGTACTTC.

The V call is TRBV19, the J call TRBJ2-7, with D unresolved. CDR1 and CDR2 from the germline V gene are LNHDA and SQIVND (reference sequence). Between the trimmed V and J ends, which lost 6 bases and 2 bases, there was a span of 11 bases. There are 13 residues in the CDR3. CDR3 bases: TGTGCCAGTAGGTCGGCGGCCACCTACGAGCAGTACTTC. It codes for CASRSAATYEQYF.

This chain links TRBV7-9 with TRBJ2-5, with D possibly TRBD2 on 6 matching bases. Germline CDR1 SEHNR, CDR2 FQNEAQ (reference sequence). V was trimmed by 6 bases and J by 5 bases, leaving 13 bases between them. This CDR3 is 13 amino acids long. The CDR3 nucleotides read TGTGCCAGCAGACCTGCTGCGGGGGAGACCCAGTACTTC. This sequence encodes CASRPAAGETQYF.

V and J are TRBV7-2 and TRBJ2-7, with D perhaps TRBD1 (6 bases). Germline lookup yields CDR1 SGHTA and CDR2 FQGNSA. Trimming stripped 0 bases from V and 3 bases from J, with 9 bases between. The CDR3 is 14 amino acids. DNA of the CDR3: TGTGCCAGCAGCTTAGCGGGACAAAGCTACGAGCAGTACTTC. It translates to CASSLAGQSYEQYF.

This clone has more than one count but fewer than ten. The chain couples TRBV9 to TRBJ2-3; the match to TRBD2 covers 13 bases. Germline CDR1 and CDR2: SGDLS and YYNGEE. This CDR3 comprises 19 residues. V trimming: 1 base; J trimming: 1 base; junction bases outside the gene matches: 9. The CDR3 here is CASSVFSGTSGIGTDTQYF. CDR3 nucleotide sequence: TGTGCCAGCAGCGTATTTTCGGGGACTAGCGGGATTGGCACAGATACGCAGTATTTT.

The J gene is TRBJ2-7, the V gene TRBV19; 7 positions agree with TRBD2. The germline gives CDR1 LNHDA, CDR2 SQIVND (reference sequence). V shed 7 bases, J shed 3 bases, and the junction held 12 bases outside the gene matches. The CDR3 runs to 15 residues. The CDR3 nucleotides are TGTGCCAGTACCGAGCGGGGCGGTGCTCGCTACGAGCAGTACTTC. Protein product: CASTERGGARYEQYF.

The chain has TRBV7-2 and TRBJ1-3, with D tentatively TRBD1 (6 bases). From germline, CDR1 is SGHTA and CDR2 FQGNSA. CDR3 length: 15 residues. V shed 5 bases and J shed 0 bases, with 11 bases lying between them. The CDR3 nucleotides read TGTGCCAGCAGCCAACAGGGTTTCTCTGGAAACACCATATATTTT. This gives the protein CASSQQGFSGNTIYF.

CDR3: CASGTGGTEAFF. The CDR3 DNA follows: TGTGCCAGCGGAACAGGGGGCACTGAAGCTTTCTTT. The rearrangement links TRBV18 to TRBJ1-1; 8 nucleotides agree with TRBD1. The CDR3 has 12 residues. CDR1 KGHSH and CDR2 LQKENI come from the germline V gene. J gave up 4 bases and V 8 bases, and 3 bases lay outside the gene matches.

DNA for the CDR3: TGTGCCATCAGTGAGGCTAGCGGGAGGGCCGGGGAGCTGTTTTTT. This sequence encodes CAISEASGRAGELFF. The chain carries TRBV10-3 and TRBJ2-2; 12 nucleotides match TRBD2. Germline V CDR1 and CDR2: ENHRY, SYGVKD. This CDR3 region has 15 residues. V was pared by 2 bases and J by 6 bases, with 1 base of the junction left unmatched.

The J gene is TRBJ2-1, the V gene TRBV9, with 7 positions matching TRBD2. Germline CDR1 reads SGDLS; CDR2 reads YYNGEE. J gave up 8 bases and V 0 bases, and 11 bases lay outside the gene matches. The CDR3 runs 16 residues. CDR3 sequence reads: CASSVEWEGLSDEQFF. In nucleotides, the CDR3 is TGTGCCAGCAGCGTAGAGTGGGAGGGCCTTTCGGATGAGCAGTTCTTC.

This clone was seen more than once but under ten times. V usage is TRBV7-9 and J usage is TRBJ1-6; 7 bases align to TRBD1. The CDR3 runs to 14 residues. Per the germline V gene, CDR1 is SEHNR and CDR2 is FQNEAQ (reference sequence). V lost 6 bases and J lost 10; bases outside the gene matches: 9. The CDR3 loop is CASRGQGGGSPLHF. The CDR3, as DNA: TGTGCCAGCAGGGGCCAGGGGGGTGGATCACCCCTCCACTTT.

This chain joins TRBV6-6 and TRBJ2-3; TRBD2 might be the D (6 bases). CDR3 length: 16 amino acids. Trimming removed 2 bases from V and 0 bases from J, with 12 bases in between. Germline CDR1 MNHNY, CDR2 SVGAGI (reference sequence). Written as DNA, the CDR3 is TGTGCCAGCAGTTACCCCCCGGGACTCAGCACAGATACGCAGTATTTT. Protein: CASSYPPGLSTDTQYF.

The chain is built from TRBV18 and TRBJ2-7, with TRBD2 matching over 7 bases. The junction had 6 bases not matched to a gene; V was cut back by 3 bases and J by 7 bases. CDR3 size: 13 residues. Germline assignment: CDR1 KGHSH and CDR2 LQKENI. The CDR3, as DNA: TGTGCCAGCTCACCCCAGACAGCGGGGGAGCAGTACTTC. Translated: CASSPQTAGEQYF.